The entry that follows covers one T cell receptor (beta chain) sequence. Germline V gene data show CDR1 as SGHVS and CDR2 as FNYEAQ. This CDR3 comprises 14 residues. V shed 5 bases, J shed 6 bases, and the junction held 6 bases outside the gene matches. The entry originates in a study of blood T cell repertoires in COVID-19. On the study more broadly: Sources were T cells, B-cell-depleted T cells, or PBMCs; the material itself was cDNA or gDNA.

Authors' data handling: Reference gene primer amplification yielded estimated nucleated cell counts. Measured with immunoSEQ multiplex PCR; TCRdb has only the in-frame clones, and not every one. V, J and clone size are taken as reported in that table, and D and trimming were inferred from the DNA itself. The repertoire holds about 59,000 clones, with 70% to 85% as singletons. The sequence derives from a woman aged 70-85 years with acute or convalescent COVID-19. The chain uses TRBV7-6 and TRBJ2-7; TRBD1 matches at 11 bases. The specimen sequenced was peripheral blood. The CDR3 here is CASSLEDRGREQYF. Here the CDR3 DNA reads TGTGCCAGCAGCCTCGAGGACAGGGGGCGCGAGCAGTACTTC.